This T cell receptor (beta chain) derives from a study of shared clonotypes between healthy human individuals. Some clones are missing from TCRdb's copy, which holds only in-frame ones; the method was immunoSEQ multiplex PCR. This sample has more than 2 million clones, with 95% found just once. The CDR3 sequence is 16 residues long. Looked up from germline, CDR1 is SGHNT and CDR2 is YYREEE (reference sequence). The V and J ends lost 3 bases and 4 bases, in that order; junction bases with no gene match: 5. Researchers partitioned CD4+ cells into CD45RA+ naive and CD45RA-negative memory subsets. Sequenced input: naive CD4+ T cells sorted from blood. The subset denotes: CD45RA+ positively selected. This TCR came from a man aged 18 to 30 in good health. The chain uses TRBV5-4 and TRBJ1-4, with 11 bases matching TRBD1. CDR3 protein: CASSSGTGGGNEKLFF. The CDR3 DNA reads TGTGCCAGCAGCTCGGGGACAGGGGGAGGTAATGAAAAACTGTTTTTT. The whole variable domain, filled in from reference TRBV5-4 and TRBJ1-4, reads ETGVTQSPTHLIKTRGQQVTLRCSSQSGHNTVSWYQQALGQGPQFIFQYYREEENGRGNFPPRFSGLQFPNYSSELNVNALELDDSALYLCASSSGTGGGNEKLFFGSGTQLSVL.